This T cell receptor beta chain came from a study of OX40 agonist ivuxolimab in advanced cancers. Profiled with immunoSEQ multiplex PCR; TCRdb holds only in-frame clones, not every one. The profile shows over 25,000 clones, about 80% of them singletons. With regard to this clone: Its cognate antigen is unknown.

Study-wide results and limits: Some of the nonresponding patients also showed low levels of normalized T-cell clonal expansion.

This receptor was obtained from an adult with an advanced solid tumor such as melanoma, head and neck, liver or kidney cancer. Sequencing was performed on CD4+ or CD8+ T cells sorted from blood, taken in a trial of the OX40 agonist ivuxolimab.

As DNA, the CDR3 is TGTGCCAGCAGTGAACTCGCGAGCGGAATTTCAGGTGAGCAGTTCTTC. Translated, it gives CASSELASGISGEQFF. The chain employs TRBV6-1 and TRBJ2-1; D might be TRBD2 (5 bases). V was shortened by 2 bases and J by 9 bases, with 20 bases between the two germline ends. This CDR3 spans 16 amino acids. Per the germline V gene, CDR1 is MNHNS and CDR2 is SASEGT.